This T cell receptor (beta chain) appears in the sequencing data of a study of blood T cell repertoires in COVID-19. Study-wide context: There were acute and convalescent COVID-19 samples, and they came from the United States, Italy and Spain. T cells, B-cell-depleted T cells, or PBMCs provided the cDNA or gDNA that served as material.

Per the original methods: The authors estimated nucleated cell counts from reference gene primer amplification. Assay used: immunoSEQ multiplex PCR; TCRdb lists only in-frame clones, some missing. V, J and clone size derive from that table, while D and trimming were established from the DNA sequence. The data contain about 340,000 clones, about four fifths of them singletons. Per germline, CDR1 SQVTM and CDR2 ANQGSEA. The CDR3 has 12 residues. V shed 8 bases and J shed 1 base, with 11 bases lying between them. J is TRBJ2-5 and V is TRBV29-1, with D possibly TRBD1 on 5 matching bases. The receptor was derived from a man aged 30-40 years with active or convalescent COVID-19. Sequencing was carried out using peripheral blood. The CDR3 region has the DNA TGCAGCACTCGACAGACCCAAGAGACCCAGTACTTC. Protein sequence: CSTRQTQETQYF.